The rows below give T cell receptor beta chains drawn from one sample of a study of beta chain features in type 1 diabetes. The table came from immunoSEQ multiplex PCR; TCRdb's copy has only in-frame clones and leaves some out. The data hold over 350,000 clones, with over 12% observed a single time. Input material: naive CD4+ T cells from blood. The receptor source for this set is a woman younger than 30 in good health. Each CDR3 is given without its conserved first and last residue. The order of the fields is V gene, J gene, CDR3 length, CDR3 protein.

V: TRBV7-2
J: TRBJ1-5
length: 13
CDR3: ASSLATGNNQPQH

V: TRBV11-2
J: TRBJ2-1
length: 10
CDR3: ASSFMRDEQF

V: TRBV28
J: TRBJ2-4
length: 13
CDR3: ASSGQGEAKNIQY

V: TRBV18
J: TRBJ2-5
length: 14
CDR3: ASSPWGAGLQETQY

V: TRBV5-1
J: TRBJ2-2
length: 15
CDR3: ASSRLAGDLNTGELF

V: TRBV7-9
J: TRBJ2-5
length: 15
CDR3: ASSLDQREGREETQY

V: TRBV4-3
J: TRBJ2-7
length: 14
CDR3: ASSQGGIAGHYEQY

V: TRBV28
J: TRBJ1-1
length: 12
CDR3: ASSFGQMNTEAF

V: TRBV28
J: TRBJ1-2
length: 12
CDR3: ASSQIPSNYGYT

V: TRBV18
J: TRBJ2-7
length: 12
CDR3: ASSPRDGTYEQY

V: TRBV4-1
J: TRBJ2-1
length: 11
CDR3: ASSQVDGNEQF

V: TRBV29-1
J: TRBJ1-4
length: 12
CDR3: SVVSQGSNEKLF

V: TRBV5-1
J: TRBJ2-1
length: 13
CDR3: ASSLAFRAGDEQF

V: TRBV28
J: TRBJ2-1
length: 14
CDR3: ASSYPLRGAYNEQF

V: TRBV29-1
J: TRBJ2-4
length: 11
CDR3: SVGTSGLNIQY

V: TRBV27
J: TRBJ2-1
length: 11
CDR3: ASRISGTNEQF

V: TRBV18
J: TRBJ2-1
length: 14
CDR3: ASSPLLAGIDNEQF

V: TRBV2
J: TRBJ2-7
length: 12
CDR3: ASSEDRVSDEQY

V: TRBV29-1
J: TRBJ2-3
length: 14
CDR3: SVSPQASGSTDTQY

V: TRBV9
J: TRBJ2-1
length: 13
CDR3: ASTQTSGIVNEQF

V: TRBV4-3
J: TRBJ1-1
length: 12
CDR3: ASSQDRRTAEAF

V: TRBV7-9
J: TRBJ2-2
length: 14
CDR3: ASSLQQGVYSGELF

V: TRBV29-1
J: TRBJ2-3
length: 9
CDR3: SVRGSMAQY

V: TRBV6-5
J: TRBJ2-1
length: 11
CDR3: ASSRQGVGEQF

V: TRBV27
J: TRBJ2-7
length: 12
CDR3: ASRISGSPYEQY

V: TRBV7-9
J: TRBJ2-3
length: 12
CDR3: AIEPGQGPDTQY

V: TRBV28
J: TRBJ2-6
length: 13
CDR3: ASSSPPSGANVLT